This T cell receptor beta chain stems from a study of cytomegalovirus exposure and HLA in healthy donors. General observations from the study: In an earlier analysis, in some 500 donors, most V segments appeared productive either ~90% or ~30% of the time. Among the CMV-associated chains, three were confirmed in vitro as specific for CMV antigens. The study had only CMV serostatus as immune exposure information.

Both 60 Vbeta primers and 13 Jbeta primers went into the PCR. The table came from immunoSEQ multiplex PCR; TCRdb's copy has only in-frame clones and leaves some out. The table has roughly 200,000 clones, around 75% seen once; the top ten hold less than 2%. This clone appeared a single time. Its antigen is as yet unknown. All donors participated as healthy donors of bone marrow. The receptor comes from a woman aged 25 to 39 in good health and CMV-seronegative. Sequences were obtained from PBMCs.

CDR3 in DNA: TGTGCCAGTAGTAAAATTTTGATGCAGGCTAGCGACACGTACGAGCAGTACTTC. This gives the protein CASSKILMQASDTYEQYF. This rearrangement joins TRBV19 to TRBJ2-7, with D tentatively TRBD2 (6 bases). This CDR3 comprises 18 residues. Germline V gene data show CDR1 as LNHDA and CDR2 as SQIVND (reference sequence). Trimming took off 4 bases at V and 4 bases at J, with 26 bases between the two ends.